This T cell receptor beta chain was recorded in a study of blood T cell repertoires in COVID-19. The overall study: Spain, Italy and the United States supplied samples that represented acute and convalescent COVID-19. PBMCs, B-cell-depleted T cells, or T cells provided the cDNA or gDNA that made up the material.

In the original processing: Amplifying reference gene primers gave estimates of nucleated cell counts. Only in-frame clones appear in the TCRdb table, and some are missing; sequencing was by immunoSEQ multiplex PCR. D and trimming were read from the DNA, whereas the V and J calls and clone size are those reported in that table. The table includes about 300,000 clones, around 83% detected once. The germline CDR1 and CDR2 sequences are SNHLY and FYNNEI. The CDR3 totals 16 residues. V shed 5 bases, J shed 3 bases, and the junction held 10 bases outside the gene matches. Sequences were obtained from peripheral blood. The chain is built from TRBV2 and TRBJ1-1, with 9 positions matching TRBD1. The TCR sequence derives from a woman in her 50s with acute or convalescent COVID-19. The CDR3 bases are TGTGCCAGCAGTACCGGGACAGGGACTCAAGACACTGAAGCTTTCTTT. Translated: CASSTGTGTQDTEAFF.